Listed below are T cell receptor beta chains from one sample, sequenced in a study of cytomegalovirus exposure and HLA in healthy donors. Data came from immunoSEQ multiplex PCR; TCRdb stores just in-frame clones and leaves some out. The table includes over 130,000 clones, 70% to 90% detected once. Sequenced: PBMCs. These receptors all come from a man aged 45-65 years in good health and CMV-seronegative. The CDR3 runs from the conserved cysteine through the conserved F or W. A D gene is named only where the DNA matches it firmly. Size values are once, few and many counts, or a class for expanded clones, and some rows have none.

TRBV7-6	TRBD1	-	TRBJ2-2	CASSTRTGTNTGELFF	TGTGCCAGCAGCACACGGACAGGGACGAACACCGGGGAGCTGTTTTTT
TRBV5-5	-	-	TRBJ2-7	CASSPGPGTTYEQYF	TGTGCCAGCAGCCCTGGTCCAGGGACAACCTACGAGCAGTACTTC
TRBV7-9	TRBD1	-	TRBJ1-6	CASSSGTDNSPLHF	TGTGCCAGCAGCTCCGGGACAGATAATTCACCCCTCCACTTT
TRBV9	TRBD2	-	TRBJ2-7	CASSVDPGLAGGEQYF	TGTGCCAGCAGCGTGGACCCGGGACTAGCGGGGGGCGAGCAGTACTTC
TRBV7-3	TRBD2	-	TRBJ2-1	CASSPSRTSVYNEQFF	TGTGCCAGCAGCCCTTCTCGGACTAGCGTCTACAATGAGCAGTTCTTC
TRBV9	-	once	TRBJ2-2	CASSVDFTIYGELFF	TGTGCCAGCAGCGTAGACTTTACCATCTACGGGGAGCTGTTTTTT
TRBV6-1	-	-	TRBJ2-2	CASSEALITGGGLTGELFF	TGTGCCAGCAGTGAAGCGCTCATCACCGGGGGTGGATTGACCGGGGAGCTGTTTTTT
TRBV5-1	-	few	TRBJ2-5	CASSLGARQRETQYF	TGCGCCAGCAGCTTGGGTGCCAGACAGAGGGAGACCCAGTACTTC
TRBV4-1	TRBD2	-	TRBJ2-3	CASSQVGLAGPDTQYF	TGCGCCAGCAGCCAGGTGGGACTAGCGGGGCCCGATACGCAGTATTTT
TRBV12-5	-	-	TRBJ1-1	CASGLAHSGGGTEAFF	TGTGCTAGTGGTTTGGCCCATTCCGGAGGAGGCACTGAAGCTTTCTTT
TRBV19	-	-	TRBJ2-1	CASSIVGSAGNEQFF	TGTGCCAGTAGTATAGTTGGATCGGCAGGCAATGAGCAGTTCTTC
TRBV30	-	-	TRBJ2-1	CAWRLLTKREEQFF	TGTGCCTGGCGCCTCCTGACCAAGAGGGAGGAGCAGTTCTTC
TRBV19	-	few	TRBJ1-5	CASSAQGGGSNQPQHF	TGTGCCAGTAGCGCTCAGGGAGGGGGTAGCAATCAGCCCCAGCATTTT
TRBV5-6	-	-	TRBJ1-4	CASSLEGERVEKLFF	TGTGCCAGCAGCTTGGAGGGAGAGAGAGTTGAAAAACTGTTTTTT
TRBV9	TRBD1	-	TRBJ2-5	CASSPGTEKETQYF	TGTGCCAGCAGCCCCGGGACAGAAAAGGAGACCCAGTACTTC
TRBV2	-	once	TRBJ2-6	CASIPVIPAGANVLTF	TGTGCCAGCATCCCCGTAATCCCGGCTGGGGCCAACGTCCTGACTTTC
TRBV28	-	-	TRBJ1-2	CAAPTAGGGYTF	TGTGCCGCACCTACGGCGGGCGGTGGCTACACCTTC
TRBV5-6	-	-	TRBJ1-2	CASSLDRISGYTF	TGTGCCAGCAGCTTGGACCGTATAAGCGGCTACACCTTC
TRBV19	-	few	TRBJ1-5	CASKSGISNQPQHF	TGTGCCAGCAAGAGCGGAATTAGCAATCAGCCCCAGCATTTT
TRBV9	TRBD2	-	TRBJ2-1	CASTRLAGYRRNEQFF	TGTGCCAGCACCCGACTAGCGGGGTATCGGCGCAATGAGCAGTTCTTC
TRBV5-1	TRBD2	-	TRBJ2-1	CASSLGPGLGSYNEQFF	TGCGCCAGCAGCTTGGGACCGGGACTAGGGTCCTACAATGAGCAGTTCTTC
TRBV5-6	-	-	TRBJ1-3	CASSFQASGNTIYF	TGTGCCAGCAGCTTCCAGGCCTCTGGAAACACCATATATTTT
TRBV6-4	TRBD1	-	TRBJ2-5	CASRHRGQETQYF	TGTGCCAGCAGACACAGGGGACAGGAGACCCAGTACTTC
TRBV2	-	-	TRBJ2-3	CASSLITDTQYF	TGTGCCAGCAGCCTTATCACAGATACGCAGTATTTT
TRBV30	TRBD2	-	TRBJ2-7	CAWSRGTELAGDGEQYF	TGTGCCTGGAGTCGGGGGACAGAACTAGCGGGAGACGGCGAGCAGTACTTC
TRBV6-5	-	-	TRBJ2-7	CASSYSLAETYEQYF	TGTGCCAGCAGTTACTCGCTGGCGGAAACCTACGAGCAGTACTTC